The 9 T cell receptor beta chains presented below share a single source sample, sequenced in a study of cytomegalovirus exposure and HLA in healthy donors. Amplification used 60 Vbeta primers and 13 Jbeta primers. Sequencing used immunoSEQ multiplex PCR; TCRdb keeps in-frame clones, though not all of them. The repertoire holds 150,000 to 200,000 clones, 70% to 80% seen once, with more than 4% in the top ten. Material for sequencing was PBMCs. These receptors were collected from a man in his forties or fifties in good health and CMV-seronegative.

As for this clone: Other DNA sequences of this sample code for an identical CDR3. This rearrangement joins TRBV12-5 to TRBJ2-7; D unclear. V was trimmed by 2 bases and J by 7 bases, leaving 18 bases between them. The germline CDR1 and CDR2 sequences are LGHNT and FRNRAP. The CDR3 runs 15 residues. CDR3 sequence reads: CASGLLVGIAAEQYF. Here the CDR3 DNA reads TGTGCTAGTGGTTTGTTGGTTGGAATTGCGGCGGAGCAGTACTTC.

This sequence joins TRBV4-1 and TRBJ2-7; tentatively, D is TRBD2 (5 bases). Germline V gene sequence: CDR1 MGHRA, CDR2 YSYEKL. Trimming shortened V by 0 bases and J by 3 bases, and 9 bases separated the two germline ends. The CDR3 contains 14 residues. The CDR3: CASSQDPGLYEQYF. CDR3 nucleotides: TGCGCCAGCAGCCAAGATCCCGGACTCTACGAGCAGTACTTC.

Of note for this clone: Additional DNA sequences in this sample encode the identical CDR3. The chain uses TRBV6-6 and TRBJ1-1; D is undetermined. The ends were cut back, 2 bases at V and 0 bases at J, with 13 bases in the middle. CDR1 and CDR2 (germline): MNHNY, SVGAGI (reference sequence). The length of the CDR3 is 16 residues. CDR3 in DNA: TGTGCCAGCAGTTACGATCCGACGGGGTTGAACACTGAAGCTTTCTTT. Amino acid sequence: CASSYDPTGLNTEAFF.

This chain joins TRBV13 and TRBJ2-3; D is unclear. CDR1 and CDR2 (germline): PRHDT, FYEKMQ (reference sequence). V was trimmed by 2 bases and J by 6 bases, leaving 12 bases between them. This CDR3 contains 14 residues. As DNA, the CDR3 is TGTGCCAGCAGCTTATTTCGGTCCGCTGATACGCAGTATTTT. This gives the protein CASSLFRSADTQYF.

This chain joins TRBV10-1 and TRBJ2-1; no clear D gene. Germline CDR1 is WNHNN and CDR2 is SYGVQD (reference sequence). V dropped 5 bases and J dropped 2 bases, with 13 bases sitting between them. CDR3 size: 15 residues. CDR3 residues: CASSRRQNTYNEQFF. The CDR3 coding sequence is TGCGCCAGCAGTCGACGACAAAATACCTACAATGAGCAGTTCTTC.

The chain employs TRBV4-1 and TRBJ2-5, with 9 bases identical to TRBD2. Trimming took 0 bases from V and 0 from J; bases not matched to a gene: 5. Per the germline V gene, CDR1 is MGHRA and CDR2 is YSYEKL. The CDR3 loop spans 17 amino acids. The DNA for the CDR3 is TGCGCCAGCAGCCAAGAACCTAGCGGGGTGTACCAAGAGACCCAGTACTTC. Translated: CASSQEPSGVYQETQYF.

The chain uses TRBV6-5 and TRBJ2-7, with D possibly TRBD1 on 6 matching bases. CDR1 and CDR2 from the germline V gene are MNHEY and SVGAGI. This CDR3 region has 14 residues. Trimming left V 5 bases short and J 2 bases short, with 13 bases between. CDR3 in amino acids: CASSQYREAYEQYF. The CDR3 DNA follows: TGTGCCAGCAGTCAGTACAGGGAAGCCTACGAGCAGTACTTC.

CDR3 region: CASSQGERKLFF. Here the CDR3 DNA reads TGTGCCAGCTCTCAGGGGGAAAGAAAACTGTTTTTT. V and J are TRBV18 and TRBJ1-4; 7 bases agree with TRBD1. Germline-derived CDR1 and CDR2 are KGHSH and LQKENI. The trim removed 6 bases at V and 10 bases at J, leaving 5 bases unmatched. The CDR3 is made up of 12 amino acids. Supplemented by reference TRBV18 and TRBJ1-4, the full variable domain reads NAGVMQNPRHLVRRRGQEARLRCSPMKGHSHVYWYRQLPEEGLKFMVYLQKENIIDESGMPKERFSAEFPKEGPSILRIQQVVRGDSAAYFCASSQGERKLFFGSGTQLSVL.

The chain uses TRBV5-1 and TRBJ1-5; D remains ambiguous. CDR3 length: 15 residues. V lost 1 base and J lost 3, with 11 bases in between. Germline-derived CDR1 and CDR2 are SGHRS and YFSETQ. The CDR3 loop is CASSLSPGSNQPQHF. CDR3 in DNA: TGCGCCAGCAGCTTGAGCCCCGGGTCCAATCAGCCCCAGCATTTT.